The TCR beta chain under discussion was sequenced for a study of T cells in Graves' hyperthyroidism and ophthalmopathy. Study results and limitations: A 13 V-J signature model discriminated ophthalmopathy versus stable hyperthyroidism.

Germline lookup yields CDR1 SGHTA and CDR2 FQGNSA. V lost 1 base and J lost 3, with 4 bases in between. The CDR3 runs 13 residues. RNA transcripts provided the source from which TCR beta CDR3 regions were amplified. The HTBI primer set drove a first-round RT-PCR of the TCR CDR3. TCRdb used MiXCR to reprocess the multiplex PCR reads, holding one entry per CDR3 protein. The top ten clones hold 44% of a sample with approximately 510,000 distinct CDR3 sequences, about 45% of them seen once. In regard to this clonotype: Antigen specificity is unknown.

Thyroid ultrasound and orbital computed tomography, with clinical symptoms and serum thyroxine and TRAb, informed diagnoses. The clonotype comes from an adult woman with Graves' disease, either hyperthyroidism or ophthalmopathy (not recorded which). The chain couples TRBV7-2 to TRBJ2-1, with D hard to call. Source material: peripheral blood or thyroid tissue (not recorded which). CDR3: CASSLDFYNEQFF. CDR3 DNA: TGTGCCAGCAGCTTAGACTTCTACAATGAGCAGTTCTTC. Looking up the rest from reference TRBV7-2 and TRBJ2-1 gives the full variable domain: GAGVSQSPSNKVTEKGKDVELRCDPISGHTALYWYRQSLGQGLEFLIYFQGNSAPDKSGLPSDRFSAERTGGSVSTLTIQRTQQEDSAVYLCASSLDFYNEQFFGPGTRLTVL.